This record looks at one T cell receptor beta chain sequence and its context. Its antigen is not identified. The data belong to a study of response to subunit inactivated influenza vaccine. Study-wide findings and caveats: Authors suggested that a seasonal influenza vaccination recruits few new T cells each time.

TCRdb reanalysed the RT-PCR reads using MiXCR and keeps one entry per CDR3 protein. The table records 800,000 or so distinct CDR3 sequences, roughly 20% of them present only once. Germline V CDR1 and CDR2: MNHNS, SASEGT. Trimming shortened V by 7 bases and J by 7 bases, and 15 bases separated the two germline ends. This CDR3 comprises 13 residues. The source is a man aged 45-65 years who received an inactivated influenza vaccine. The chain couples TRBV6-1 to TRBJ2-3, with D hard to call. The starting material was PBMCs from blood, obtained more than 4 days after vaccination. CDR3 DNA sequence: TGTGCCAGCAATGGGCAGGCGCGGAATACGCAGTATTTT. The encoded protein is CASNGQARNTQYF.